The 5 T cell receptor beta chains in this list originate from one sample, sequenced in a study of T cells in women clearing cervical HPV infection. The data were produced by immunoSEQ multiplex PCR, yet TCRdb's version contains in-frame clones alone and is incomplete. The sample includes about 36,000 clones. The sequencing sample was made of blood buffy coat. Receptors were obtained from a woman aged 18 to 75 with a cervical HPV16 infection that either progressed to CIN3+ or cleared (not recorded which).

Concerning this clone: From the germline J gene comes the end of the CDR3, since the read stops 3 residues before it. The genes are TRBV7-8 and TRBJ1-5, with 8 bases that match TRBD1. From germline, CDR1 is SGHVS and CDR2 FQNEAQ. The CDR3 totals 14 residues. V lost 5 bases, J lost 7 bases, and 7 bases stayed unmatched. CDR3 in amino acids: CASSTHRDRQPQHF. The covered CDR3 bases are TGTGCCAGCAGCACGCACCGGGACAGGCAGCCC. Based on the CDR3 plus reference TRBV7-8 and TRBJ1-5, the full variable domain is GAGVSQSPRYKVAKRGQDVALRCDPISGHVSLFWYQQALGQGPEFLTYFQNEAQLDKSGLPSDRFFAERPEGSVSTLKIQRTQQEDSAVYLCASSTHRDRQPQHFGDGTRLSIL.

Note on this clone: The CDR3 end lies 3 residues beyond the end of the read and is filled in from the germline J gene. The chain uses TRBV29-1 and TRBJ2-1; no definite D call. This CDR3 contains 14 residues. CDR1 and CDR2 (germline): SQVTM, ANQGSEA. V was shortened by 4 bases and J by 2 bases, with 12 bases between the two germline ends. Incomplete CDR3 DNA: TGCAGCGTTGGCTGGAGCGTGGCCTACAATGAG. Amino acid sequence: CSVGWSVAYNE. The whole CDR3 is CSVGWSVAYNEQFF.

Details on this clone: The read is 3 residues too short to cover the CDR3 end, so that end is filled in from the germline J gene. The chain has TRBV12-3 or TRBV12-4 and TRBJ1-2; D perhaps matches TRBD1 (5 bases). CDR3 length equals 16 residues. V was cut by 6 bases and J by 4 bases, with 21 bases left in between. CDR3 bases read: TGTGCCAGCAGATCCGGGGGGACGACTCTGGCCTATGGC. It translates to CASRSGGTTLAYG. The CDR3 in its entirety is CASRSGGTTLAYGYTF.

A remark on this clone: The DNA ends 3 residues before the CDR3 does, and the rest of the CDR3 is filled in from the germline J gene. This sequence joins TRBV23-1 and TRBJ1-1; D might be TRBD1 (5 bases). TRBV23-1 is noted as an ORF with a role that remains uncertain. Trimming took off 7 bases at V and 4 bases at J, with 16 bases between the two ends. The CDR3 runs 14 residues. The sequenced part of the CDR3 DNA is TGCGCCAGCACCCAGGGCCACCGGAGCACTGAA. Amino acids: CASTQGHRSTE. The entire CDR3 protein reads CASTQGHRSTEAFF.

As regards this clone: The observed sequence ends 3 residues before the CDR3 terminus, with the missing tail filled in from the germline J gene. V is TRBV6-2 or TRBV6-3 and J is TRBJ2-3; 7 bases fit TRBD1. With V trimmed by 2 bases and J by 4 bases, 3 bases remained unmatched. The CDR3 loop spans 14 amino acids. Germline V CDR1 and CDR2: MNHEY, SVGEGT. The CDR3 spells CASSYTTGADTQYF. Incomplete CDR3 DNA: TGTGCCAGCAGTTACACTACAGGGGCAGATACG.